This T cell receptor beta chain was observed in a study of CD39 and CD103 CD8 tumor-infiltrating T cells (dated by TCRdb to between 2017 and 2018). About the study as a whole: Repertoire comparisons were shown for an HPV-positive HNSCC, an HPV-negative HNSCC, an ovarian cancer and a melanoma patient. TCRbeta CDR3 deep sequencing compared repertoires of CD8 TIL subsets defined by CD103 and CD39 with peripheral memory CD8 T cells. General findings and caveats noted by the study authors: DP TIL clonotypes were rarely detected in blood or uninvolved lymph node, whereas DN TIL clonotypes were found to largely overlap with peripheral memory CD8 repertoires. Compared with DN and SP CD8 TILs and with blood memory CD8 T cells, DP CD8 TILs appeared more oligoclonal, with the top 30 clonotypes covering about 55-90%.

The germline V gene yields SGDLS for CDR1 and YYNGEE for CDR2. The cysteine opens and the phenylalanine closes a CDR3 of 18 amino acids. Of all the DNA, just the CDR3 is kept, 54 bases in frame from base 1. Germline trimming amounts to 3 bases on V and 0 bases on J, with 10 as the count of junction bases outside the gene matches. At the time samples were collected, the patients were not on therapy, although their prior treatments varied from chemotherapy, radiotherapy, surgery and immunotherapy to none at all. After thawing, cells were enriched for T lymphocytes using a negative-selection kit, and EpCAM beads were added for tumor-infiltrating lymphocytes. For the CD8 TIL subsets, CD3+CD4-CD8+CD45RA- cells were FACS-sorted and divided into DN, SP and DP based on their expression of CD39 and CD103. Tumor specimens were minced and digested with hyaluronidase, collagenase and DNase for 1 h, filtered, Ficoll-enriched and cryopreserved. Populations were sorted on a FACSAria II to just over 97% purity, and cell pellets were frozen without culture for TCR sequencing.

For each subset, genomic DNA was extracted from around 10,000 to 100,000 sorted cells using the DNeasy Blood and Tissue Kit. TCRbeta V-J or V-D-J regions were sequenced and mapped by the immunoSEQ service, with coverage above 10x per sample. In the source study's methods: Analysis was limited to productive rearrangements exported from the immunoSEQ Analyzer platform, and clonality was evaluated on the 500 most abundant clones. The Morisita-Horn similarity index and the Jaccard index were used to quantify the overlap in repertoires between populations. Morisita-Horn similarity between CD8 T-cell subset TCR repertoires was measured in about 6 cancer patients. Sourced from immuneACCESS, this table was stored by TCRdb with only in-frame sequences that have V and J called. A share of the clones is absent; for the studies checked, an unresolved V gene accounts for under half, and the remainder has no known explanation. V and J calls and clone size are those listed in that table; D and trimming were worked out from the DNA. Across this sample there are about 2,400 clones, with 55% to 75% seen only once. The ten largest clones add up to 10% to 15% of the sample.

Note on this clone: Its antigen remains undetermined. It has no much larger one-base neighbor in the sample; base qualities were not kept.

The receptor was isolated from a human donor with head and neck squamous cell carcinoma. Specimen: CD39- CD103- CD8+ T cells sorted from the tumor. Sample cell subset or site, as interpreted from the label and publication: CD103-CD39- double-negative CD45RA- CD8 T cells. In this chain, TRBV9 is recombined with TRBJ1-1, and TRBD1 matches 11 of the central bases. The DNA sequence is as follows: TGTGCCAGCAGCGCCTGGGACAGGGGGAACGATATGAACACTGAAGCTTTCTTT. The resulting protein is CASSAWDRGNDMNTEAFF. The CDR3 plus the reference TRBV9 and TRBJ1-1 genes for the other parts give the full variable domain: DSGVTQTPKHLITATGQRVTLRCSPRSGDLSVYWYQQSLDQGLQFLIQYYNGEERAKGNILERFSAQQFPDLHSELNLSSLELGDSALYFCASSAWDRGNDMNTEAFFGQGTRLTVV.